This record concerns one T cell receptor (beta chain) sequence. TCRdb redid the calling of the PCR reads with MiXCR, one entry per CDR3 protein. The top ten clones hold 11% of a sample with around 85,000 distinct CDR3 sequences, around 50% of them seen once. The data derive from a study of CDR3 diversity in severe acne. The V gene's germline CDR1 is ENHRY and CDR2 SYGVKD. The CDR3 has 15 amino acids. Unmatched junction bases numbered 10, after V lost 6 bases and J lost 2 bases. The TCR was taken from a male donor with severe acne vulgaris. The chain is built from TRBV10-3 and TRBJ2-7, with 7 bases that match TRBD1. Sequences were obtained from blood. The CDR3 region is CAISTGTESTYEQYF. Written as DNA, the CDR3 is TGTGCCATCAGCACCGGGACAGAGTCAACCTACGAGCAGTACTTC.